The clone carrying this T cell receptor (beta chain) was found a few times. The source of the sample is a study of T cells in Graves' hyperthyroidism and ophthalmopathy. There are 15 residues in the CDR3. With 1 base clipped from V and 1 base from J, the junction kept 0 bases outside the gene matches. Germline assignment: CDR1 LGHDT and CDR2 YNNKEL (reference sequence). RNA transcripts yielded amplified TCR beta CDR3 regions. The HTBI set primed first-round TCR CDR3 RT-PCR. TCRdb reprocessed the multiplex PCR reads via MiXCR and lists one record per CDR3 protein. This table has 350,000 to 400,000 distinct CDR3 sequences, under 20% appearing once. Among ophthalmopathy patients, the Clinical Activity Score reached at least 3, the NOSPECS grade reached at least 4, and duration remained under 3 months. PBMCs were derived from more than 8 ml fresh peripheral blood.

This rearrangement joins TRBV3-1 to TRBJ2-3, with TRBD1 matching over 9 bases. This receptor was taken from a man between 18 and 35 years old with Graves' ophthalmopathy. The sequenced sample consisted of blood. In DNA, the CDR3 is TGTGCCAGCAGCCAAGGGGACAGGGGCACAGATACGCAGTATTTT. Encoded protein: CASSQGDRGTDTQYF.